This TCR beta chain was retrieved from a study of T cell repertoires in cytomegalovirus infection. Overall study context: Recently identified HLA-C-restricted CMV epitopes were used, and well-studied HLA-B-restricted CMV epitopes were used as well. Shared public TCR beta signatures pointed to both CMV infection and a matching HLA type. Whole-study findings and limits: Carriers of CMV plus the relevant HLA were identified by cumulative public TCR beta family frequency. Dominant in the ex vivo response were TCR beta clonotypes restricted by HLA-C and specific for CMV.

The trim removed 5 bases at V and 3 bases at J, leaving 12 bases unmatched. From germline, CDR1 is SGHVS and CDR2 FQNEAQ. CDR3 size: 17 residues. A note on this clonotype: Antigen: not known.

TCRdb re-analysed the reads in MiXCR, keeping a single row per CDR3 protein. The sample has 62,000 or so distinct CDR3 sequences, 20% to 25% seen once. This material consisted of CD8+ T cells from cultured PBMCs, taken from culture after CMV antigen stimulation. This receptor was obtained from a human donor in good health (CMV status not recorded). Some clones in this sample may be carry-over from other donors' samples. V is TRBV7-8 and J is TRBJ2-3, with 9 nucleotides matching TRBD1. The CDR3 DNA reads as TGTGCCAGCAGCCAGGACAGGGGAGGCCAATTGACAGATACGCAGTATTTT. As protein: CASSQDRGGQLTDTQYF.